The clone carrying this TCR beta chain has ten or more counts. Its specificity is unknown. Generation of TCR beta libraries employed quantitative 5'-RACE incorporating molecular barcodes. Via MiXCR, TCRdb re-called the 5' RACE reads, giving one row per CDR3 protein. The sample has about 39,000 distinct CDR3 sequences, approximately 3% seen once. The source of the sample is a study of CD8 T cells in ankylosing spondylitis. The CDR3 consists of 15 residues. The germline CDR1 and CDR2 sequences are SGDLS and YYNGEE. The V end was cut by 0 bases, the J end by 4 bases, with 12 bases between. General observations from the study: One TCR beta motif, made up of seven to nine highly homologous variants, appeared characteristic of ankylosing spondylitis blood. A subset of motif variants has previously been described in the synovial fluid and blood of reactive arthritis. Matched ankylosing spondylitis synovial fluid reportedly showed significant enrichment of disease-linked clones.

Sample: blood, either unsorted or a sorted T cell fraction (not recorded which). This chain links TRBV9 with TRBJ2-3; D is possibly TRBD2 (7 bases). The receptor was derived from a male donor with ankylosing spondylitis or in good health (not recorded which). The CDR3 sequence: CASSVVSGGPDTQYF. Written as DNA, the CDR3 is TGTGCCAGCAGCGTAGTCTCGGGGGGCCCAGATACGCAGTATTTT.